This T cell receptor (beta chain) came from a study of CD8 T cells in ankylosing spondylitis. Study-wide points: A motif in TCR beta, a set of seven to nine highly homologous variants, appeared characteristic of ankylosing spondylitis blood. The authors found the disease-linked clones to be CD8+ and relatively rare in peripheral blood. Previously reported in reactive arthritis synovial fluid and blood were some of the motif variants. Significant enrichment of disease-linked clones was reportedly seen in matched ankylosing spondylitis synovial fluid.

The V gene lost 2 bases and the J gene lost 9 bases, with 14 bases spanning the gap. The CDR3 sequence is 14 residues long. Germline V gives CDR1 MGHRA, CDR2 YSYEKL. Making use of molecular barcodes, quantitative 5'-RACE generated TCR beta libraries. MiXCR was run by TCRdb on the 5' RACE reads, yielding one entry per CDR3 protein. The sample holds about 460,000 distinct CDR3 sequences, roughly 5.3% seen once. This clonotype was counted ten times or more. No antigen is known for it. The TCR was taken from a male donor with ankylosing spondylitis. J is TRBJ2-1 and V is TRBV4-1, with D maybe TRBD2 (5 bases). Sequenced sample: blood, either unsorted or a sorted T cell fraction (not recorded which). The CDR3 bases are TGCGCCAGCAGCCAACCACTCCTAGCCATTGAGCAGTTCTTC. Its protein is CASSQPLLAIEQFF.